The 9 T cell receptor beta chains below come from one sample, sequenced in a study of identical twins. TCRdb re-called the 5' RACE reads through MiXCR, storing one row per CDR3 protein. The table records approximately 890,000 distinct CDR3 sequences, roughly an eighth of them present only once. These sequences were also reported in another study, on yellow fever vaccine responses in identical twins.

Sequencing used PBMCs. The source of these receptors is a woman aged 18-29 years in good health.

The sample holds many counts of this clonotype. This chain uses TRBV10-3 with TRBJ2-2; D not certain. This CDR3 has 12 residues. Trimming removed 7 bases from V and 7 bases from J, with 10 bases in between. Germline lookup yields CDR1 ENHRY and CDR2 SYGVKD. The CDR3 spells CAITGNDGELFF. The DNA for the CDR3 is TGTGCCATCACTGGTAACGACGGGGAGCTGTTTTTT.

This clonotype appeared a few times. The V gene is TRBV28, the J gene TRBJ2-6; tentatively, D is TRBD1 (7 bases). The CDR3 runs 17 residues. V was trimmed by 8 bases and J by 2 bases, leaving 19 bases between them. In germline, CDR1 is MDHEN, CDR2 SYDVKM. CDR3 sequence (DNA): TGTGCCAGCCGGGCAGGGGGAGGCTCTGCTGGGGCCAACGTCCTGACTTTC. The encoded protein is CASRAGGGSAGANVLTF.

This chain connects TRBV20-1 to TRBJ1-6, with D tentatively TRBD1 (5 bases). Deletions cut 6 bases from V and 10 bases from J, with 13 bases between. Germline-derived CDR1 and CDR2 are DFQATT and SNEGSKA (reference sequence). The CDR3 extends over 12 amino acids. The CDR3 sequence: CSAIRGDSPLHF. CDR3 nucleotides: TGCAGTGCGATCCGAGGGGACTCACCCCTCCACTTT.

This clonotype was seen a handful of times. This chain uses TRBV14 with TRBJ2-7; D possibly corresponds to TRBD2 (6 bases). Trimming took off 4 bases at V and 1 base at J, with 20 bases between the two ends. Germline V gene lookup returns CDR1 SGHDN and CDR2 FVKESK. The CDR3 length is 17 residues. CDR3: CASSPSGSGTLSYEQYF. Here the CDR3 DNA reads TGTGCCAGCAGCCCCAGTGGTAGCGGAACTCTTTCCTACGAGCAGTACTTC.

This chain connects TRBV20-1 to TRBJ2-6; the match to TRBD2 covers 9 bases. This CDR3 is 18 amino acids long. Germline V gene lookup returns CDR1 DFQATT and CDR2 SNEGSKA (reference sequence). With V trimmed by 1 base and J by 1 base, 8 bases remained unmatched. CDR3 region: CSARGTAGGPSGANVLTF. CDR3 nucleotides: TGCAGTGCTAGAGGGACGGCGGGGGGGCCTTCTGGGGCCAACGTCCTGACTTTC.

The chain has TRBV5-1 and TRBJ1-1, with 7 bases aligning to TRBD1. CDR1 is SGHRS and CDR2 is YFSETQ in the germline V gene. The CDR3 loop spans 18 amino acids. Trimming took 4 bases from V and 4 from J; bases not matched to a gene: 19. The CDR3 is CASSKDPTGRGRVTEAFF. DNA for the CDR3: TGCGCCAGCAGCAAGGACCCGACAGGGCGGGGAAGGGTCACTGAAGCTTTCTTT.

The table lists this clonotype with a few counts. This CDR3 reads CASSSQTSGRVNEQFF. The CDR3 DNA reads TGTGCCAGCAGCTCGCAGACTAGCGGGAGGGTCAATGAGCAGTTCTTC. The V gene is TRBV7-2, the J gene TRBJ2-1; 14 positions match TRBD2. CDR3 length: 16 residues. J lost 6 bases, V lost 4 bases, and 5 bases had no gene match. CDR1 SGHTA and CDR2 FQGNSA come from the germline V gene.

V and J are TRBV5-1 and TRBJ2-5; D gene uncertain. In germline, CDR1 is SGHRS, CDR2 YFSETQ. V lost 0 bases to trimming and J lost 3 bases, with 6 bases between them. This CDR3 contains 13 residues. CDR3 region: CASSLDVEETQYF. As DNA, the CDR3 is TGCGCCAGCAGCTTGGATGTGGAAGAGACCCAGTACTTC.

This clonotype was counted a few times. The chain uses TRBV4-1 and TRBJ2-3; a possible D gene is TRBD2 (5 bases). The germline V and J ends were trimmed by 1 base and 2 bases, with 16 bases remaining between them. The CDR3 has 17 amino acids. Per germline, CDR1 MGHRA and CDR2 YSYEKL. The CDR3, as DNA: TGCGCCAGCAGCCAAGGACACACGGGGAAACCCACAGATACGCAGTATTTT. This codes for CASSQGHTGKPTDTQYF.